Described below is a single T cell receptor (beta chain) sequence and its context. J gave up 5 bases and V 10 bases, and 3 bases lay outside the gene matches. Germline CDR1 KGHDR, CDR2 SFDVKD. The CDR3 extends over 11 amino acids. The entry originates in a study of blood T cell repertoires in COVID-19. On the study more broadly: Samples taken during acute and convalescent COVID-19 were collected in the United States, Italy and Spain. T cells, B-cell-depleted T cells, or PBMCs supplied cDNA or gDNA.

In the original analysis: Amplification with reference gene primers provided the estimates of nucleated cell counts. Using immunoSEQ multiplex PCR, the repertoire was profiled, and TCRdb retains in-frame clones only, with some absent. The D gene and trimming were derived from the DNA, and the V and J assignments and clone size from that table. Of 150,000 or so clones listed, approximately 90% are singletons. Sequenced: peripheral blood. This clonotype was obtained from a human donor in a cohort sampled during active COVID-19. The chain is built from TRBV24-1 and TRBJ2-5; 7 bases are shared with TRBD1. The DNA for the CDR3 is TGTGCCACAGGACAGGCGGAGACCCAGTACTTC. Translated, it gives CATGQAETQYF.